These T cell receptor beta chains were read from a single sample in a study of human T cells and chemical hapten exposure. Each CDR3 protein is one row after TCRdb ran MiXCR on the 5' RACE reads. The sample lists about 80,000 distinct CDR3 sequences; 7.7% were seen once. These TCRs come from a male donor in good health. CDR3s include the opening cysteine and the closing phenylalanine or tryptophan. A D gene is named only where the DNA matches it firmly. Expanded clones are given a class, and other clones once, few, many or no size at all.

clone size	J gene	V gene	D gene	CDR3 protein	CDR3 DNA
few	TRBJ1-6	TRBV20-1	.	CSAWTSDSIYSPLHF	TGCAGTGCTTGGACTTCGGACAGCATCTATTCACCCCTCCACTTT
few	TRBJ1-1	TRBV4-3	.	CASSYDSVRNTEAFF	TGCGCCAGCAGCTACGACAGCGTGAGAAACACTGAAGCTTTCTTT
many	TRBJ2-5	TRBV19	TRBD1	CASSSPGTGAKETQYF	TGTGCCAGTAGTTCCCCCGGGACAGGGGCCAAAGAGACCCAGTACTTC
.	TRBJ1-1	TRBV28	.	CASSLVQGGVVLNTEAFF	TGTGCCAGCAGTTTAGTACAAGGCGGGGTGGTCTTGAACACTGAAGCTTTCTTT
few	TRBJ1-1	TRBV10-3	TRBD1	CAISSRTGNTEAFF	TGTGCCATCAGTTCCCGGACAGGGAACACTGAAGCTTTCTTT
many	TRBJ2-7	TRBV5-1	TRBD2	CASSLETSGYEQYF	TGCGCCAGCAGCTTGGAGACTAGCGGCTACGAGCAGTACTTC
few	TRBJ2-7	TRBV19	TRBD1	CASSTRTGRSEQYF	TGTGCCAGTAGTACCCGGACAGGGAGGTCCGAGCAGTACTTC
many	TRBJ1-1	TRBV6-1	TRBD1	CASRDDRGRMNTEAFF	TGTGCCAGCAGAGATGACAGGGGGCGAATGAACACTGAAGCTTTCTTT
many	TRBJ2-1	TRBV12-3/TRBV12-4	.	CASSFIDRVALGRSSYNEQFF	TGTGCCAGCAGTTTCATCGATCGGGTAGCGCTGGGGCGGAGCTCCTACAATGAGCAGTTCTTC
many	TRBJ2-3	TRBV5-1	.	CASSLGWWAYTDTQYF	TGCGCCAGCAGCTTGGGATGGTGGGCCTACACAGATACGCAGTATTTT
many	TRBJ2-3	TRBV10-3	TRBD1	CAIRGTGTDTQYF	TGTGCCATCAGGGGGACAGGGACAGATACGCAGTATTTT
many	TRBJ2-2	TRBV6-4	.	CASSDLTGELFF	TGTGCCAGCAGTGATTTAACCGGGGAGCTGTTTTTT
few	TRBJ1-1	TRBV27	.	CASSLDSPSTEAFF	TGTGCCAGCAGTTTGGATAGTCCGAGCACTGAAGCTTTCTTT
few	TRBJ1-5	TRBV28	.	CASREGRNQPQHF	TGTGCCAGCAGGGAGGGGCGGAATCAGCCCCAGCATTTT
few	TRBJ2-7	TRBV7-8	.	CASSFSPRDTSYEQYF	TGTGCCAGCAGCTTTTCTCCCAGGGACACCTCCTACGAGCAGTACTTC
.	TRBJ2-7	TRBV5-1	.	CASSRTGEQYF	TGCGCCAGCAGCAGAACGGGAGAGCAGTACTTC
many	TRBJ2-1	TRBV10-3	TRBD2	CAMGTSWNEQFF	TGTGCCATGGGGACTAGTTGGAATGAGCAGTTCTTC
.	TRBJ1-3	TRBV18	.	CASSLAGSNSGNTIYF	TGTGCCAGCTCTCTCGCAGGATCCAACTCTGGAAACACCATATATTTT
few	TRBJ1-1	TRBV9	.	CASSAQKNTEAFF	TGTGCCAGCAGCGCACAGAAGAACACTGAAGCTTTCTTT
many	TRBJ2-5	TRBV20-1	TRBD2	CSARPGGETQYF	TGCAGTGCCCGGCCGGGAGGGGAGACCCAGTACTTC
few	TRBJ2-7	TRBV20-1	.	CSASTGETYEQYF	TGCAGTGCTAGTACGGGGGAAACCTACGAGCAGTACTTC
many	TRBJ1-1	TRBV12-3/TRBV12-4	.	CASSQTNTEAFF	TGTGCCAGCAGTCAGACGAACACTGAAGCTTTCTTT
few	TRBJ2-5	TRBV12-3/TRBV12-4	.	CASLSGLQETQYF	TGTGCCAGCCTCTCGGGACTCCAAGAGACCCAGTACTTC
few	TRBJ2-1	TRBV4-1	TRBD2	CASSQTRGTSGSGRWIEQFF	TGCGCCAGCAGCCAGACACGGGGGACTAGCGGGAGTGGGCGGTGGATTGAGCAGTTCTTC
many	TRBJ2-1	TRBV12-3/TRBV12-4	TRBD2	CASSLSGGAHEQFF	TGTGCCAGCAGTCTTAGCGGGGGGGCCCATGAGCAGTTCTTC
many	TRBJ2-1	TRBV5-6	.	CASSLGPYNEQFF	TGTGCCAGCAGCTTGGGGCCTTACAATGAGCAGTTCTTC
many	TRBJ2-1	TRBV20-1	TRBD2	CSARETSGGLSHTPAEQFF	TGCAGTGCTCGTGAAACTAGCGGGGGGCTGTCCCACACCCCAGCTGAGCAGTTCTTC
many	TRBJ1-3	TRBV12-3/TRBV12-4	.	CASSLRSFSGNTIYF	TGTGCCAGCAGTCTCAGATCCTTCTCTGGAAACACCATATATTTT
.	TRBJ2-7	TRBV3-1	TRBD2	CASSQMGTSGDYEQYF	TGTGCCAGCAGCCAGATGGGGACTAGCGGGGACTACGAGCAGTACTTC
few	TRBJ2-7	TRBV6-5	TRBD1	CASSPLLGQSSYEQYF	TGTGCCAGCAGTCCGCTTTTGGGACAGAGCTCCTACGAGCAGTACTTC
many	TRBJ2-2	TRBV12-3/TRBV12-4	.	CASSFLSGGELFF	TGTGCCAGCAGTTTTTTGAGTGGCGGGGAGCTGTTTTTT
.	TRBJ1-2	TRBV5-6	.	CASSLGGLVENGYTF	TGTGCCAGCAGCTTGGGGGGTCTTGTGGAGAATGGCTACACCTTC
many	TRBJ2-1	TRBV4-2	TRBD2	CASSQDILAGGNEQFF	TGTGCCAGCAGCCAAGATATTCTAGCGGGGGGCAATGAGCAGTTCTTC
.	TRBJ2-3	TRBV7-2	TRBD2	CASSLVFSGATDTQYF	TGTGCCAGCAGCTTAGTCTTTAGCGGGGCCACAGATACGCAGTATTTT
.	TRBJ1-5	TRBV20-1	.	CSARYPWGAQQPQHF	TGCAGTGCTAGATACCCCTGGGGGGCGCAGCAGCCCCAGCATTTT
few	TRBJ2-5	TRBV12-3/TRBV12-4	.	CASRMGQQETQYF	TGTGCCAGCAGGATGGGACAACAAGAGACCCAGTACTTC
many	TRBJ1-1	TRBV18	TRBD1	CASSPTGEPEAFF	TGTGCCAGCTCACCTACAGGGGAGCCTGAAGCTTTCTTT